This TCR beta chain was sequenced during a study of identical twins. General study findings and limits: High-abundance cord blood beta clonotypes had fewer insertions; memory repertoires showed none. There is a chance that invariant MAIT and iNKT cells partially muddied zero-insertion analyses. Among beta out-of-frame sequences, excess sharing between twins appeared weaker.

The CDR3 contains 15 residues. From germline, CDR1 is DFQATT and CDR2 SNEGSKA (reference sequence). The V segment lost 5 bases and the J segment 2 bases; nucleotides outside the gene matches: 7. Template switching introduced a universal primer site, and the cDNA bore unique molecular identifiers. TCRdb fed the 5' RACE reads into MiXCR, producing one record per CDR3 protein. This sample has 450,000 or so distinct CDR3 sequences, with approximately 18% found just once. Of note for this clonotype: Its specificity is not known.

This TCR came from a man aged 45-65 years in good health. The rearrangement uses TRBV20-1 and TRBJ2-5, with 11 bases that match TRBD2. Material: naive T cells sorted from blood. CDR3 protein: CSAFQTSGDQETQYF. Here the CDR3 DNA reads TGCAGTGCTTTTCAGACTAGCGGGGATCAAGAGACCCAGTACTTC.